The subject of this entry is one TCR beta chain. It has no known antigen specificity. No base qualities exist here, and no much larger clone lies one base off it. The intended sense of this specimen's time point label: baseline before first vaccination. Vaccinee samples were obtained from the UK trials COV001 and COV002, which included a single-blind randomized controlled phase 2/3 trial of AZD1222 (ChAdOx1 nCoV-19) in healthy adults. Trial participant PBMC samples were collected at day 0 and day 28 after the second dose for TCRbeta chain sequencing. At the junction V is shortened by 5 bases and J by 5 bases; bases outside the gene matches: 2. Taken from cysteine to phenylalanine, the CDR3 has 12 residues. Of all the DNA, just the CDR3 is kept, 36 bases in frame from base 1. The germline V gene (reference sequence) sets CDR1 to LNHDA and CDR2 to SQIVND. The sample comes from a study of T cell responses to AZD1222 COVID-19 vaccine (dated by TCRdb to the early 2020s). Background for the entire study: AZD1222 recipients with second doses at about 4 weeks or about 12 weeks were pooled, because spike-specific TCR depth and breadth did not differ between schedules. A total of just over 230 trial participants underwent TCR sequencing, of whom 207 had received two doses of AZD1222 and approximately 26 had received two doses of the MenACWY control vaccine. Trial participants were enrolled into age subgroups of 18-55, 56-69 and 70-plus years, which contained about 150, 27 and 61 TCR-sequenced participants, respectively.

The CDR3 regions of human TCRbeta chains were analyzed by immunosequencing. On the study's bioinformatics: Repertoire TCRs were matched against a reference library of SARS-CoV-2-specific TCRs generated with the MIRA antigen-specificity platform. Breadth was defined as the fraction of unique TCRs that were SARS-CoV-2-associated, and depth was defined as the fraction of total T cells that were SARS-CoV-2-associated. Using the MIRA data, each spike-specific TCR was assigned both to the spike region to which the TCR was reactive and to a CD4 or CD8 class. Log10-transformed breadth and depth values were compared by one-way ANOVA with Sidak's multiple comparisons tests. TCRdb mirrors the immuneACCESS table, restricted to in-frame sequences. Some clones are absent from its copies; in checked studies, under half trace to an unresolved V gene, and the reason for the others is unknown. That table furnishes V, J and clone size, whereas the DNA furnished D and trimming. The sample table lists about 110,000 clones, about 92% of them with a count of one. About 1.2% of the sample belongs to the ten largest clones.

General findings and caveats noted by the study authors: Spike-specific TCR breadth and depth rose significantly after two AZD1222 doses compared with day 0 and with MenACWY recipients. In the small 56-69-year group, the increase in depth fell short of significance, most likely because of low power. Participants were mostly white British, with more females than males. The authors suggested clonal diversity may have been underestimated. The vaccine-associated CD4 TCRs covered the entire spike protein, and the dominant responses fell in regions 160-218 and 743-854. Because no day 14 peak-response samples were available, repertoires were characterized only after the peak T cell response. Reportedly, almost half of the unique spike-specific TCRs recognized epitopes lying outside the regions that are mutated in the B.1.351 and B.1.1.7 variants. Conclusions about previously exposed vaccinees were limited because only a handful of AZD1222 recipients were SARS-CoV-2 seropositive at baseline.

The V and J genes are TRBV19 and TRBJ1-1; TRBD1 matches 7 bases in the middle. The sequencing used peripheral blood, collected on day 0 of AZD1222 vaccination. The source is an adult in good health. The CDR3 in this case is CASSSGGTEAFF. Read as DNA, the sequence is TGTGCCAGTAGTTCAGGGGGAACTGAAGCTTTCTTT.